The TCR beta chain under discussion was sequenced for a study of cytomegalovirus exposure and HLA in healthy donors. The CDR3 contains 14 residues. Germline CDR1 SGHRS, CDR2 YFSETQ. Losses at the gene ends were 5 bases for V and 2 bases for J; bases not matched to a gene: 6. Each donor was nominally healthy when sampled (though unrecorded immune exposures were likely). General study points: Analyses of presence and absence presupposed an approximately uniform sequencing depth across donors.

In the PCR, 60 Vbeta and 13 Jbeta primers were used. Clones were sequenced by immunoSEQ multiplex PCR, and TCRdb holds only the in-frame ones, with some missing. The sample contains some 170,000 clones, roughly 80% of which appear only once. Of note for this clone: The target antigen is unknown.

The source material was PBMCs. This chain links TRBV5-1 with TRBJ2-5, with 7 bases lining up with TRBD2. The sequence was collected from a man aged 40-49 years in good health and CMV-seronegative. CDR3 in DNA: TGCGCCAGCAGGGACGGGGGGAAACAAGAGACCCAGTACTTC. This translates into CASRDGGKQETQYF.